This TCR beta chain was recovered during a study of graft-versus-host responses after intestinal transplantation. Study overall: In this cohort, recipients had multivisceral, liver-intestinal, or isolated intestinal transplants. Points from the study as a whole: The highest levels of circulating GvH clones went along with early declines in HvG clones after transplant.

There are 13 residues in the CDR3. CDR1 and CDR2 (germline): MNHEY, SVGAGI. Trimming left V 0 bases short and J 7 bases short, with 7 bases between. Points on this clone: The antigen is undetermined.

Clones were read by immunoSEQ multiplex PCR, and TCRdb kept only the in-frame ones, dropping some. The data contain more than 95,000 clones, approximately 94% of them singletons. Here the sequenced sample was unstimulated CD8+ T cells sorted from spleen or lymph node cells, taken before intestinal transplant. The sequence derives from a human donor who received an intestinal transplant. V usage is TRBV6-5 and J usage is TRBJ2-1; possibly TRBD1 for D (5 bases). CDR3 loop: CASSYSKGNEQFF. The CDR3 DNA sequence: TGTGCCAGCAGTTACTCGAAGGGGAATGAGCAGTTCTTC.